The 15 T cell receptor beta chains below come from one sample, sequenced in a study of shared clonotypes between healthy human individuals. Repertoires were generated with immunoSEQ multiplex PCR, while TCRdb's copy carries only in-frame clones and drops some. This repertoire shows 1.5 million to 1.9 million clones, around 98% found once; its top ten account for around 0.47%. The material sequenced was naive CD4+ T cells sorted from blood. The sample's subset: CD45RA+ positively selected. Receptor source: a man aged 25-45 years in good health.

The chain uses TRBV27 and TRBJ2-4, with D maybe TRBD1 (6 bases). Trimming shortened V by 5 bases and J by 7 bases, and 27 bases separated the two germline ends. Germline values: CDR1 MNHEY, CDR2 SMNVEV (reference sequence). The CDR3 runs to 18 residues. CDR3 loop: CASSTRTVHGRQENIQYF. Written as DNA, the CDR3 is TGTGCCAGCAGTACGAGGACAGTCCACGGCAGGCAAGAGAACATTCAGTACTTC.

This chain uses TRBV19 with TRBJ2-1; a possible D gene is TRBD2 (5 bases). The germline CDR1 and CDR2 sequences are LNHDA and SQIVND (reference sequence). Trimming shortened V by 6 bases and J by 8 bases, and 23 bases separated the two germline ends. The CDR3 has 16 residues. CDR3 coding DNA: TGTGCCAGTAGAGATGGCCGGAGGACCTCCGGCGATGAGCAGTTCTTC. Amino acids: CASRDGRRTSGDEQFF.

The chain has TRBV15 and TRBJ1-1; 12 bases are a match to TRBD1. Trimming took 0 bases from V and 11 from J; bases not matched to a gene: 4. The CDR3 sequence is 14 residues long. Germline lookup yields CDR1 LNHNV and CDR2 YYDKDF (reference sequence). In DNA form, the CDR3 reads TGTGCCACCAGCAGAGATAGGGACAGGGGGCATGCTTTCTTT. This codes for CATSRDRDRGHAFF.

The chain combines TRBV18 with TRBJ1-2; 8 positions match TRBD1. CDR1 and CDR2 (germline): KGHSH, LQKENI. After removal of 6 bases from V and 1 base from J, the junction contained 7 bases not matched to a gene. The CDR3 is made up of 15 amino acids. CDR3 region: CASSSGQGLNYGYTF. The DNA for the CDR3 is TGTGCCAGCTCGAGTGGACAGGGACTTAACTATGGCTACACCTTC.

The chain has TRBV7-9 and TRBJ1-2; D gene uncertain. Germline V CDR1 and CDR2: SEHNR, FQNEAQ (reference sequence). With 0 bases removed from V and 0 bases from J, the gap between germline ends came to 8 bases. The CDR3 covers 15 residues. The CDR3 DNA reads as TGTGCCAGCAGCTTAGCTGCCAGTCCTAACTATGGCTACACCTTC. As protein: CASSLAASPNYGYTF. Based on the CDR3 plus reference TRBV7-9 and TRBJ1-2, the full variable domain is DTGVSQNPRHKITKRGQNVTFRCDPISEHNRLYWYRQTLGQGPEFLTYFQNEAQLEKSRLLSDRFSAERPKGSFSTLEIQRTEQGDSAMYLCASSLAASPNYGYTFGSGTRLTVV.

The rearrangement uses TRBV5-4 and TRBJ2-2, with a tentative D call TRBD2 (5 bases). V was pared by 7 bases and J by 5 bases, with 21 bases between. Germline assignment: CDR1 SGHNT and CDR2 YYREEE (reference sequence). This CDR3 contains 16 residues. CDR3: CASGSFRGYETGELFF. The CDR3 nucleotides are TGTGCCAGCGGATCTTTTCGAGGGTACGAAACCGGGGAGCTGTTTTTT.

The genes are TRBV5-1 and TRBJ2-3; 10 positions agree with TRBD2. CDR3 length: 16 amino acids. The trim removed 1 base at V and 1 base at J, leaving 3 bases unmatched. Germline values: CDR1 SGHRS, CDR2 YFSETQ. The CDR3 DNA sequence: TGCGCCAGCAGCTTGTGGCTAGCGGGGGGCACAGATACGCAGTATTTT. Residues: CASSLWLAGGTDTQYF.

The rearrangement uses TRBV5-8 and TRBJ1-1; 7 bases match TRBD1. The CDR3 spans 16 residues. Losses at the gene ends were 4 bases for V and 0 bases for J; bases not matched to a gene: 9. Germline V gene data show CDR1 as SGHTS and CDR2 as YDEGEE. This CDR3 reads CASSTGTEIMNTEAFF. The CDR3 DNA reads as TGTGCCAGCAGCACCGGGACAGAGATAATGAACACTGAAGCTTTCTTT.

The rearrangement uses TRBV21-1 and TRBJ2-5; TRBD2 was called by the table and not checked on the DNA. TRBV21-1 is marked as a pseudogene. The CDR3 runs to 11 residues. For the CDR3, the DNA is TGTGCCAGCAGCACCCGCCCCGGCCAGTACTTC. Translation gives CASSTRPGQYF.

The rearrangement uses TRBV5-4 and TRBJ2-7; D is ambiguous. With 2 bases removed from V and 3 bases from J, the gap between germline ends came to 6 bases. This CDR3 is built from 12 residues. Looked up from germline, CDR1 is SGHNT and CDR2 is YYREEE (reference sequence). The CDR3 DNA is TGTGCCAGCAGCTTACGAGGCTACGAGCAGTACTTC. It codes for CASSLRGYEQYF.

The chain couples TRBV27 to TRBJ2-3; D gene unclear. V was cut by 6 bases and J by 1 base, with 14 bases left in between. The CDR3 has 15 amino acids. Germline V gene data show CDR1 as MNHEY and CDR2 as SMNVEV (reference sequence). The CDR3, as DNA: TGTGCCAGCAGCCCTTCCGTCCAGGGCACAGATACGCAGTATTTT. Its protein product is CASSPSVQGTDTQYF.

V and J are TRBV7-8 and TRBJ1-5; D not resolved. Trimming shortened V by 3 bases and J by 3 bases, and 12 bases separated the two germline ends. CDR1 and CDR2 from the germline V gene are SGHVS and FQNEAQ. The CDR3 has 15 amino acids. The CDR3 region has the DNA TGTGCCAGCAGCTTGGATGTTAGTAACAATCAGCCCCAGCATTTT. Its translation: CASSLDVSNNQPQHF.

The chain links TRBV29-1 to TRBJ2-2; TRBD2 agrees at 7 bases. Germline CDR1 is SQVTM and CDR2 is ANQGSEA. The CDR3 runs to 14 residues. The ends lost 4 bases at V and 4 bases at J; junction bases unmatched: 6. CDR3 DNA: TGCAGCGTTGTGCGGGGAGGGGTCACCGGGGAGCTGTTTTTT. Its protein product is CSVVRGGVTGELFF.

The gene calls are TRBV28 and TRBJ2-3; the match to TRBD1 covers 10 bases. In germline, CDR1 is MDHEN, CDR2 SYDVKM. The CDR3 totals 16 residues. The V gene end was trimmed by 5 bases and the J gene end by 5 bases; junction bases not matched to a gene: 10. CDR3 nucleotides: TGTGCCAGCAGTCTAATTGACAGGGGGCATGGAGATACGCAGTATTTT. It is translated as CASSLIDRGHGDTQYF.

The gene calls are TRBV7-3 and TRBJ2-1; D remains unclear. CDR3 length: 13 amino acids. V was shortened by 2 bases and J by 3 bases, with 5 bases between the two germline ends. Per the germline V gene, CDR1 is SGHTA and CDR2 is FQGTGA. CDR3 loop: CASSLSFYNEQFF. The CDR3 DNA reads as TGTGCCAGCAGCTTATCGTTCTACAATGAGCAGTTCTTC.